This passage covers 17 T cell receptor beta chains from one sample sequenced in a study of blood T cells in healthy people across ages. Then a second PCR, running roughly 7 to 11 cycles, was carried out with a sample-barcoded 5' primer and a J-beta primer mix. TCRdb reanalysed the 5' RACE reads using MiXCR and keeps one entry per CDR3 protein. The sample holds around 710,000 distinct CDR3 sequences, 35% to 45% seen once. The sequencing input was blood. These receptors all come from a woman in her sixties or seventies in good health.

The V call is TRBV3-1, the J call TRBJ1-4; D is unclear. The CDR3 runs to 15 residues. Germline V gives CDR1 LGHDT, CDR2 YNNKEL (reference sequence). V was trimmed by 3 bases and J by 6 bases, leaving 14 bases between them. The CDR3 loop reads CASSHGYSVHEKLFF. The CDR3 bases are TGTGCCAGCAGCCACGGCTACAGCGTTCATGAAAAACTGTTTTTT. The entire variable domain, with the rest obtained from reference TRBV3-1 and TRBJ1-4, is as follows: DTAVSQTPKYLVTQMGNDKSIKCEQNLGHDTMYWYKQDSKKFLKIMFSYNNKELIINETVPNRFSPKSPDKAHLNLHINSLELGDSAVYFCASSHGYSVHEKLFFGSGTQLSVL.

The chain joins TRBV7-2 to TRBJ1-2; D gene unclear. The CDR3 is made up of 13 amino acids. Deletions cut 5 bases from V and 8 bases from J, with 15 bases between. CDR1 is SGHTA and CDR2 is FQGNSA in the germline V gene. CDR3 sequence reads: CASSPQQGLGYTF. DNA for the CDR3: TGTGCCAGCAGCCCCCAACAAGGCCTGGGCTACACCTTC.

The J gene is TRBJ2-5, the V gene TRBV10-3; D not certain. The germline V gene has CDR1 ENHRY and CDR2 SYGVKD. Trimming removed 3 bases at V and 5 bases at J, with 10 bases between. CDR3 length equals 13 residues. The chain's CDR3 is CAISDPGGETQYF. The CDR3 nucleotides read TGTGCCATCAGTGACCCGGGCGGTGAGACCCAGTACTTC.

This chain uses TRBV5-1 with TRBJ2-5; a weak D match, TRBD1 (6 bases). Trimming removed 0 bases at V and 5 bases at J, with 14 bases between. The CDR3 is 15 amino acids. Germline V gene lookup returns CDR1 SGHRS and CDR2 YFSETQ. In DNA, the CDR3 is TGCGCCAGCAGCTTGGGGGGGCCGCTCGGGGAGACCCAGTACTTC. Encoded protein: CASSLGGPLGETQYF.

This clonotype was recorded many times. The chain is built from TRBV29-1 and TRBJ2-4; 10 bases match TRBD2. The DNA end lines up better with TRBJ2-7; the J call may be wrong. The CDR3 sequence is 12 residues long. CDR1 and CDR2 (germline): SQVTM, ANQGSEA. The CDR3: CSVAGTSAEQYF. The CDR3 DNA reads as TGCAGCGTTGCCGGGACTAGCGCCGAGCAGTACTTC.

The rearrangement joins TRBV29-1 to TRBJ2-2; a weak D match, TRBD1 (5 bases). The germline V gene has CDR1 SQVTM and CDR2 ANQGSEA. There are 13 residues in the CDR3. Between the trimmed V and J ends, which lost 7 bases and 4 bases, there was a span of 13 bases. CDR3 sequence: CSADSLVTGELFF. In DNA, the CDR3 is TGCAGCGCAGACAGTTTAGTCACCGGGGAGCTGTTTTTT.

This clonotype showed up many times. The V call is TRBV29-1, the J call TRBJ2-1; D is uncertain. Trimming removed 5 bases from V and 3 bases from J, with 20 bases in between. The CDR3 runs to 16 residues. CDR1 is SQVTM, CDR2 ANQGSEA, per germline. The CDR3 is CSVHSPPRPDYNEQFF. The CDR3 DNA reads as TGCAGCGTTCACTCCCCTCCCCGACCGGACTACAATGAGCAGTTCTTC.

Here the CDR3 reads CASSMTGSDTQYF. DNA for the CDR3: TGTGCCAGCAGTATGACAGGGTCAGATACGCAGTATTTT. The chain couples TRBV6-6 to TRBJ2-3; 7 positions agree with TRBD1. This CDR3 contains 13 residues. Germline CDR1 and CDR2: MNHNY and SVGAGI (reference sequence). V shed 5 bases, J shed 4 bases, and the junction held 3 bases outside the gene matches.

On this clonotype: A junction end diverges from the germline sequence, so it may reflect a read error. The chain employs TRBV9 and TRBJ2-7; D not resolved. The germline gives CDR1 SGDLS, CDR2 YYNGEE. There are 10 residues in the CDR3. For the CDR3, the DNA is TGTGCCAGCAGCCTCCCGGAGCGGTACTTC. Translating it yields CASSLPERYF.

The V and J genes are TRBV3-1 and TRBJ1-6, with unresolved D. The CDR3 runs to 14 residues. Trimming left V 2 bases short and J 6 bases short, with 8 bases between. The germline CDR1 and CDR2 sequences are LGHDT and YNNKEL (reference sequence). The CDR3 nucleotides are TGTGCCAGCAGCCAAAGGTGGGGTAATTCACCCCTCCACTTT. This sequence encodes CASSQRWGNSPLHF.

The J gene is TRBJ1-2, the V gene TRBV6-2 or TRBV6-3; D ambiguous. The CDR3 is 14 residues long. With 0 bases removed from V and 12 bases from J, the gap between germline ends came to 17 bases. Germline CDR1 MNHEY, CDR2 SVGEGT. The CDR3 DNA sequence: TGTGCCAGCAGTTACTCGGGCGACAACTCCCGTCACACCTTC. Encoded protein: CASSYSGDNSRHTF.

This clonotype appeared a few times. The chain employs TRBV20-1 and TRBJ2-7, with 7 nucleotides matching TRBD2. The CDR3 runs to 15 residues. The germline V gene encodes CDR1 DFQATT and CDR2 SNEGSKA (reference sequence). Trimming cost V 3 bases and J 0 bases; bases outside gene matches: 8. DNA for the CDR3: TGCAGTGCTAGGGGGGGGAGGTTCGGCTCCTACGAGCAGTACTTC. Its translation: CSARGGRFGSYEQYF.

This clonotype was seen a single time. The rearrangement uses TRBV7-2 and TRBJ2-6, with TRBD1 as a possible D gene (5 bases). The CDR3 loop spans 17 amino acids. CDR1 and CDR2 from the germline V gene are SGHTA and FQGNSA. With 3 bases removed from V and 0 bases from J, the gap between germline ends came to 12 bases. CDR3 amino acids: CASSLQTASSGANVLTF. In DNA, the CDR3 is TGTGCCAGCAGCTTGCAGACAGCGTCCTCTGGGGCCAACGTCCTGACTTTC.

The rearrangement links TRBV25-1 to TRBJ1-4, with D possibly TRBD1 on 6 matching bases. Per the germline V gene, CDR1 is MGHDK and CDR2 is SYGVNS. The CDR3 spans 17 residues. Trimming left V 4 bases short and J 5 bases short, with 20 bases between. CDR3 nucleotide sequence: TGTGCCAGCAGTGCTCCTACCGGGACATCGAGGAATGAAAAACTGTTTTTT. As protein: CASSAPTGTSRNEKLFF.

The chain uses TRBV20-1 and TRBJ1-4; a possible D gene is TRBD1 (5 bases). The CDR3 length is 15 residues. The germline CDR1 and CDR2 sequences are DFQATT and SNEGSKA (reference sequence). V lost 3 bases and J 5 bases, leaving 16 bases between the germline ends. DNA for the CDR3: TGCAGTGCTAGGAGGACCGGGACGGGGAATGAAAAACTGTTTTTT. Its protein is CSARRTGTGNEKLFF.

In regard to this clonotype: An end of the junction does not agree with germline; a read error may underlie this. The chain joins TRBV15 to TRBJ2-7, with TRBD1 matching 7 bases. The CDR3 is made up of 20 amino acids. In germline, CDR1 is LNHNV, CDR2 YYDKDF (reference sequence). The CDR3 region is CASSRDVGFFTGVSRYEQYF. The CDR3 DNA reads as TGTGCCTCCAGCAGAGATGTTGGGTTCTTTACAGGGGTCTCTAGGTACGAGCAGTACTTC.

The CDR3 nucleotides read TGTGCCAGCAAAGAGTTTAGGACAGGGGGGAAAACTGAAGCTTTCTTT. Amino acids: CASKEFRTGGKTEAFF. The chain couples TRBV2 to TRBJ1-1; the match to TRBD1 covers 10 bases. This CDR3 is 16 amino acids long. Germline loops: CDR1 SNHLY, CDR2 FYNNEI. V lost 7 bases to trimming and J lost 5 bases; unmatched junction nucleotides: 13.